This T cell receptor beta chain was sequenced during a study of cytomegalovirus exposure and HLA in healthy donors. Study results and caveats: The investigators catalogued 180 or so TCR beta chains as cytomegalovirus-associated.

This clone turned up a few times. Its antigen is not known. The PCR had 60 Vbeta and 13 Jbeta primers. Assay used: immunoSEQ multiplex PCR; TCRdb lists only in-frame clones, some missing. Of approximately 110,000 clones listed, roughly 70% were seen once; the top ten hold approximately 10%. Sequences were obtained from PBMCs. This TCR was sampled from a man aged 35-49 years in good health and CMV-seropositive.

The CDR3 sequence is CASSWRNYGYTF. For the CDR3, the DNA is TGTGCCAGCAGTTGGCGGAACTATGGCTACACCTTC. V is TRBV5-6 and J is TRBJ1-2; D is unresolved. Deletions cut 5 bases from V and 2 bases from J, with 7 bases between. The V gene's germline CDR1 is SGHDT and CDR2 YYEEEE. This CDR3 region has 12 residues.